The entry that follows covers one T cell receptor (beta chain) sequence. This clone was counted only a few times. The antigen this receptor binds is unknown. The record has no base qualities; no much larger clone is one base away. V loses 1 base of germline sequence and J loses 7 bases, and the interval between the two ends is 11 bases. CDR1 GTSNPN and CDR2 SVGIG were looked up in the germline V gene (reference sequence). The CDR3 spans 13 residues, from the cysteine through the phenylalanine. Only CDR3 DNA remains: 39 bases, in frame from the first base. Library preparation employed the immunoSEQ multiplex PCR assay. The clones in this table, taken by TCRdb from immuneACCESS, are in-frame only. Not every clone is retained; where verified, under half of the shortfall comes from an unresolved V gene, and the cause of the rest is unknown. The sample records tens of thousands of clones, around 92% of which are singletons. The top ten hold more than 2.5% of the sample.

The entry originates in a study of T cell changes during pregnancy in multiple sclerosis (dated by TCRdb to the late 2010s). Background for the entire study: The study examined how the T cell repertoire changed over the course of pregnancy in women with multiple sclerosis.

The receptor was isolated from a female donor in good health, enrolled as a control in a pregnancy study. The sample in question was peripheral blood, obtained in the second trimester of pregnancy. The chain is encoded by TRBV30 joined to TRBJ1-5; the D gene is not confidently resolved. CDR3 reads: CAWSGLGGQPQHF. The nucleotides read TGTGCCTGGAGTGGTTTGGGAGGCCAGCCCCAGCATTTT.